These T cell receptor beta chains were read from a single sample in a study of CD8+ T cells in alopecia areata. Some clones are missing from TCRdb's copy, which holds only in-frame ones; the method was immunoSEQ multiplex PCR. Of 60,000 to 65,000 clones listed, about 44% are singletons. Sequencing was performed on NKG2D-low CD8+ T cells sorted from blood. These receptors were taken from a human donor with alopecia areata. Both conserved end residues are part of each CDR3.

j_call v_call cdr3_aa
TRBJ2-7 TRBV7-2 CASSPPSGLTYEQYF
TRBJ2-3 TRBV5-6 CASSSSPGQGAADTQYF
TRBJ2-5 TRBV28 CASSLNQGGETQYF
TRBJ2-7 TRBV5-1 CASTWGNEQYF
TRBJ1-2 TRBV29-1 CSVEDMKGQYGYTF
TRBJ2-5 TRBV28 CATDNVRGQGISQETQYF
TRBJ2-7 TRBV4-3 CASSQGWFEGGGPSYEQYF
TRBJ1-1 TRBV7-9 CASSQGSGATEAFF
TRBJ1-4 TRBV2 CASSPSHATNEKLFF
TRBJ2-7 TRBV9 CASSVGGGGDKQYF
TRBJ2-2 TRBV29-1 CSSWAGGTGELFF
TRBJ1-1 TRBV10-3 CAISEGAHMNTEAFF
TRBJ1-2 TRBV2 CASSERGQLDGYTF
TRBJ2-4 TRBV28 CASSLWSLLGGTLAKNIQYF
TRBJ2-7 TRBV29-1 CSVEALPFQRENYEQYF
TRBJ2-7 TRBV28 CASSSRLADPTGQYF
TRBJ2-3 TRBV6-4 CASMDRETDTQYF
TRBJ2-1 TRBV27 CASSKLSSYNEQFF
TRBJ2-3 TRBV28 CASSPTGDRTDTQYF
TRBJ1-2 TRBV7-9 CASSLASGQGQYGYTF
TRBJ2-7 TRBV29-1 CSVEVSGGYEQYF
TRBJ1-2 TRBV29-1 CSVVVTYGYTF
TRBJ1-4 TRBV4-1 CASSQDSGQNPNEKLFF
TRBJ2-6 TRBV9 CASSPPTGAGANVLTF
TRBJ2-3 TRBV29-1 CSVAEIAGTDTQYF
TRBJ2-1 TRBV19 CASSILAGTYNEQFF
TRBJ2-2 TRBV7-9 CASSLLGPGELFF
TRBJ1-6 TRBV29-1 CSARDTPINSPLHF
TRBJ1-1 TRBV7-2 CASSLSLTPNTEAFF
TRBJ2-3 TRBV7-9 CASSPFLPNHPYF
TRBJ2-7 TRBV7-2 CASLKGAGSYEQYF
TRBJ2-7 TRBV29-1 CSVEKQGSSYEQYF
TRBJ1-4 TRBV23-1 CASSPTGGNRTNEKLFF
TRBJ1-3 TRBV4-3 CASSPSLSGGSGNTIYF
TRBJ2-5 TRBV5-6 CASSLQARQETQYF